The present T cell receptor beta chain was sequenced within a study of blood T cell repertoires in COVID-19. Background on the study: PBMCs, B-cell-depleted T cells, or T cells provided the cDNA or gDNA that made up the material.

In the source study's methods: Reference gene primer amplification yielded estimated nucleated cell counts. Repertoires were generated with immunoSEQ multiplex PCR, while TCRdb's copy carries only in-frame clones and drops some. V and J calls and clone size are as listed in that table; D and trimming were resolved from the DNA. The sample carries around 100,000 clones, about 80% recorded once. Germline lookup yields CDR1 SGHDT and CDR2 YYEEEE. V dropped 7 bases and J dropped 3 bases, with 16 bases sitting between them. The CDR3 extends over 14 amino acids. This clonotype was obtained from a woman between 65 and 79 years old with acute or convalescent COVID-19. The V call is TRBV5-6, the J call TRBJ1-1, with D perhaps TRBD1 (6 bases). The sequencing sample was made of peripheral blood. This CDR3 is CASVGGRVDTEAFF. For the CDR3, the DNA is TGTGCCAGCGTCGGGGGGCGAGTGGACACTGAAGCTTTCTTT.